A selection of T cell receptor beta chains follows, all from one sample in a study of OX40 agonist ivuxolimab in advanced cancers. Data came from immunoSEQ multiplex PCR; TCRdb stores just in-frame clones and leaves some out. The table shows more than 7,500 clones, with roughly 90% occurring only once. The sample consisted of CD4+ or CD8+ T cells sorted from blood, taken in a trial of the OX40 agonist ivuxolimab. Source of these receptors: an adult with an advanced solid tumor such as melanoma, head and neck, liver or kidney cancer. Both conserved end residues are part of each CDR3. A D gene is named only where the DNA matches it firmly. The size of a clone is reported for some rows only, either as once, few or many, or as a class for expanded clones.

V gene,J gene,clone size,D gene,CDR3 DNA,CDR3 protein
TRBV5-4,TRBJ1-2,.,.,TGTGCCAGCAGCTTGTTAGGGGACATGCCTAACTATGGCTACACCTTC,CASSLLGDMPNYGYTF
TRBV7-8,TRBJ1-1,.,TRBD1,TGTGCCAGCAGCCTTGGACAGGGGGGGCCGACGGCTTTCTTT,CASSLGQGGPTAFF
TRBV19,TRBJ1-3,once,TRBD1,TGTGCCAGCAGGGGACAGCCGATTTCTGGAAACACCATATATTTT,CASRGQPISGNTIYF
TRBV4-2,TRBJ2-3,once,TRBD2,TGTGCCAGCAGCCGAGGAAGAGCGGGGGGACCCACAGATACGCAGTATTTT,CASSRGRAGGPTDTQYF
TRBV2,TRBJ2-5,.,TRBD1,TGTGCCAGCACCGGACAGGTCAACAAACAAGAGACCCAGTACTTC,CASTGQVNKQETQYF
TRBV18,TRBJ1-1,.,TRBD1,TGTGCCAGCTCCCCGGACAGGGCGACCACTGAAGCTTTCTTT,CASSPDRATTEAFF
TRBV2,TRBJ1-5,.,.,TGTGCCAGCAGGGACGCACAGGGTAGTGGCAATCAGCCCCAGCATTTT,CASRDAQGSGNQPQHF
TRBV4-1,TRBJ2-7,.,.,TGCGCCAGCAGCCAAGTGGCCAGTACCTACGAGCAGTACTTC,CASSQVASTYEQYF
TRBV5-4,TRBJ2-2,.,.,TGTGCCAGCAGCCCAAGGGGCAGCGCGAACACCGGGGAGCTGTTTTTT,CASSPRGSANTGELFF
TRBV5-4,TRBJ2-1,.,TRBD1,TGTGCCAGCAGCCCCAGGACAGGGGTAGATGAGCAGTTCTTC,CASSPRTGVDEQFF
TRBV4-2,TRBJ2-7,.,TRBD1,TGTGCCAGCAGCCAAGTCCTTCCGACAGGGACCGAGCAGTACTTC,CASSQVLPTGTEQYF
TRBV2,TRBJ1-2,.,TRBD1,TGTGCCAGCATGGGACAGGGGTTTAAGGGCTACACCTTC,CASMGQGFKGYTF
TRBV2,TRBJ2-3,.,TRBD1,TGTGCCAGCAGTTACCCGGGACAGTCCACAGATACGCAGTATTTT,CASSYPGQSTDTQYF
TRBV29-1,TRBJ1-3,.,TRBD1,TGCAGCGTTGAAGATCCGACAGGGAATACTGGAAACACCATATATTTT,CSVEDPTGNTGNTIYF
TRBV7-6,TRBJ2-5,.,.,TGTGCCAGCAGCTTAGGTTCAAACAGGGTGAGCAGAGAGACCCAGTACTTC,CASSLGSNRVSRETQYF
TRBV6-1,TRBJ2-1,.,.,TGTGCCAGCAGTGAATCAGGATCCTACAATGAGCAGTTCTTC,CASSESGSYNEQFF
TRBV6-5,TRBJ1-2,.,TRBD1,TGTGCCAGCAGCATGACAGGGGACTATGGCTACACCTTC,CASSMTGDYGYTF
TRBV7-9,TRBJ1-2,.,.,TGTGCCAGCAGCTCAGGTCCAGGCGATGGCTACACCTTC,CASSSGPGDGYTF
TRBV29-1,TRBJ2-3,.,TRBD2,TGCAGCGCATCGGAGCGGGGGGGCCGGAATACGCAGTATTTT,CSASERGGRNTQYF
TRBV6-1,TRBJ2-5,.,TRBD1,TGTGCCAGCAGTAAATTTACAGGGGTCGGGGAGACCCAGTACTTC,CASSKFTGVGETQYF
TRBV11-2,TRBJ1-5,.,.,TGTGCCAGCAGCTTGGGCCTAAATCAGCCCCAGCATTTT,CASSLGLNQPQHF
TRBV5-8,TRBJ2-7,.,TRBD2,TGTGCCAGCAGTCTTGGGGGGGGGAGCTCCTACGAGCAGTACTTC,CASSLGGGSSYEQYF
TRBV7-8,TRBJ1-2,once,TRBD1,TGTGCCAGCAGCTGGGGACAGGGGGTGAACTATGGCTACACCTTC,CASSWGQGVNYGYTF
TRBV14,TRBJ2-2,.,.,TGTGCCAGCAGCCCGTCGAACACCGGGGAGCTGTTTTTT,CASSPSNTGELFF
TRBV11-3,TRBJ2-3,.,.,TGTGCCAGCAGCCTCCTCCGTAGTAAGACAGATACGCAGTATTTT,CASSLLRSKTDTQYF
TRBV7-6,TRBJ1-1,.,.,TGTGCCAGCAGCTTAATGGGCCAGAACACTGAAGCTTTCTTT,CASSLMGQNTEAFF
TRBV6-1,TRBJ1-6,.,.,TGTGCCAGCATAGGGGGGTATAATTCACCCCTCCACTTT,CASIGGYNSPLHF
TRBV6-5,TRBJ2-3,once,TRBD1,TGTGCCAGCAGTTACGGACAGGGGACAGATACGCAGTATTTT,CASSYGQGTDTQYF
TRBV13,TRBJ2-5,.,.,TGTGCCAGCAGCTTAGGCCTGGCAGGGGAAGAGACCCAGTACTTC,CASSLGLAGEETQYF
TRBV13,TRBJ2-3,.,.,TGTGCCAGCAACCCAAGGGGGGCCCGCACAGATACGCAGTATTTT,CASNPRGARTDTQYF
TRBV5-5,TRBJ2-5,.,.,TGTGCCAGCAGCGGTGCCGGCAGGGGCCAAGAGACCCAGTACTTC,CASSGAGRGQETQYF
TRBV7-5,TRBJ2-5,.,.,TGTGTCAGAAGCTTAGCGCGCTCGCAAGAGACCCAGTACTTC,CVRSLARSQETQYF
TRBV5-6,TRBJ2-7,.,.,TGTGCCAGCAGCTTGGGGTCAGGGTCCTACGAGCAGTACTTC,CASSLGSGSYEQYF
TRBV27,TRBJ1-5,.,TRBD1,TGTGCCAGCAGTCAGGGGGGCAATCAGCCCCAGCATTTT,CASSQGGNQPQHF
TRBV5-6,TRBJ2-1,.,TRBD2,TGTGCCAGCAGCTCGGGACTAGCGGGGCCTTTGGCCTCCTACAATGAGCAGTTCTTC,CASSSGLAGPLASYNEQFF
TRBV5-5,TRBJ1-6,once,.,TGTGCCAGCAGCTTGTCCGGGGATCGCTCACCCCTCCACTTT,CASSLSGDRSPLHF
TRBV7-9,TRBJ2-1,.,.,TGTGCCAGCAGCTTCCGGGCGGATGAGCAGTTCTTC,CASSFRADEQFF